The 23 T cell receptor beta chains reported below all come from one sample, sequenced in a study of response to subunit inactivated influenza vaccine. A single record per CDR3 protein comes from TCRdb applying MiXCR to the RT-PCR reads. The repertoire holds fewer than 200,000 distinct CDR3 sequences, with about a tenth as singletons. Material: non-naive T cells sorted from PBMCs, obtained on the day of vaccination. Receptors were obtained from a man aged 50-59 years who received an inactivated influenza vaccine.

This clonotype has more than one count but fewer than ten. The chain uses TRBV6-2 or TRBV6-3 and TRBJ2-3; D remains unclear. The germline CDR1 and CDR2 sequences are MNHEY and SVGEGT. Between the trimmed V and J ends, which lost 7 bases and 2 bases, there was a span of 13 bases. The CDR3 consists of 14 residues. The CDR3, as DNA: TGTGCCAGCATCAGGACCCCAGCCACAGATACGCAGTATTTT. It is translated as CASIRTPATDTQYF.

The CDR3 nucleotides read TGTGCCAGCAGACCGGGACAGGGGAGGTGGGACACTGAAGCTTTCTTT. Translating gives CASRPGQGRWDTEAFF. The chain combines TRBV12-3 or TRBV12-4 with TRBJ1-1, with 10 positions matching TRBD1. This CDR3 contains 16 residues. V gave up 6 bases and J gave up 3 bases; unmatched junction bases: 10.

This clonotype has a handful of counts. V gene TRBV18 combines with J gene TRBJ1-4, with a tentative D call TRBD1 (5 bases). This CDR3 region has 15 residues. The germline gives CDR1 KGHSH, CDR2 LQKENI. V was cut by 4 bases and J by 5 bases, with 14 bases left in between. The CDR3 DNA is TGTGCCAGCTCACTGTACAGGAACACCAATGAAAAACTGTTTTTT. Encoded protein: CASSLYRNTNEKLFF.

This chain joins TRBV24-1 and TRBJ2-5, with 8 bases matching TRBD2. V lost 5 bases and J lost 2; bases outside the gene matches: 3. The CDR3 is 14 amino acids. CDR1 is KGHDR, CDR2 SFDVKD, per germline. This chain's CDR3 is CATSVAGIQETQYF. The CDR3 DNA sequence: TGTGCCACCAGTGTAGCGGGGATTCAAGAGACCCAGTACTTC.

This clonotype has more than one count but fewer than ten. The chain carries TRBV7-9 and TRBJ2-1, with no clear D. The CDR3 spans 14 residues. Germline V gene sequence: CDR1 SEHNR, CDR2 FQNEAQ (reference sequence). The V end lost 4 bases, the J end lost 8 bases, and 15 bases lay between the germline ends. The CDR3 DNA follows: TGTGCCAGCAGCTGGCCCAGGAGCCCGTATGAGCAGTTCTTC. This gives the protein CASSWPRSPYEQFF.

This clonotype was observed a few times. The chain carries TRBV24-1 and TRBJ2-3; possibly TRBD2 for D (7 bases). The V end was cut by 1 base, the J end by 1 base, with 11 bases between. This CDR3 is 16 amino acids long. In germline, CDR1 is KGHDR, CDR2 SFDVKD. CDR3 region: CATSDFGGRRTDTQYF. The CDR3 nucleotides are TGTGCCACCAGTGATTTCGGGGGGCGACGCACAGATACGCAGTATTTT.

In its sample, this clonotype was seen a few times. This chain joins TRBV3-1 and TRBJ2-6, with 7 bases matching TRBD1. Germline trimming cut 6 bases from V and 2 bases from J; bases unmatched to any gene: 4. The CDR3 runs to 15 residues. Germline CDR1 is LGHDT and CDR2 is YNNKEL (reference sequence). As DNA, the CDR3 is TGTGCCAGCAGGCATACAGGGGCTGGGGCCAACGTCCTGACTTTC. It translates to CASRHTGAGANVLTF.

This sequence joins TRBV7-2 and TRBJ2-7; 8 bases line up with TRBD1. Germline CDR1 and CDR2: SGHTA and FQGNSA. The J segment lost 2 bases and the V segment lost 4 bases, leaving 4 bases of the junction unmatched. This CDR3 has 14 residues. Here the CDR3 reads CASSSWGQAYEQYF. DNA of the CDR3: TGTGCCAGCAGCTCCTGGGGACAGGCCTACGAGCAGTACTTC.

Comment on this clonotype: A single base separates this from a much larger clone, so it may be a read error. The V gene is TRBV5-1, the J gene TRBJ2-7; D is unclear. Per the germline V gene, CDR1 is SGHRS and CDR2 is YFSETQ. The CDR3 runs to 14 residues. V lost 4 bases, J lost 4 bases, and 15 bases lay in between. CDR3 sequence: CASSMMMAKYEQYF. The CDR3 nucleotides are TGCGCCAGCAGCATGATGATGGCGAAGTACGAGCAGTACTTC. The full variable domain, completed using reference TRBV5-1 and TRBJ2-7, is KAGVTQTPRYLIKTRGQQVTLSCSPISGHRSVSWYQQTPGQGLQFLFEYFSETQRNKGNFPGRFSGRQFSNSRSEMNVSTLELGDSALYLCASSMMMAKYEQYFGPGTRLTVT.

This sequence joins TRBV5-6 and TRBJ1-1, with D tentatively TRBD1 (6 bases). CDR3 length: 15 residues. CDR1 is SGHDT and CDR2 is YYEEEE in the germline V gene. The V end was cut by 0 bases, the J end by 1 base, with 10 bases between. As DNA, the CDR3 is TGTGCCAGCAGCTTGGAGGACAGCCGGAACACTGAAGCTTTCTTT. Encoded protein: CASSLEDSRNTEAFF.

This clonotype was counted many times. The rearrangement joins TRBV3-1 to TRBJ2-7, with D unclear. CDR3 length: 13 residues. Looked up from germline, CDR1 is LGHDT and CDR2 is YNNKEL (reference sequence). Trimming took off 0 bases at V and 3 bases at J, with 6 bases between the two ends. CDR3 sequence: CASSQDHYYEQYF. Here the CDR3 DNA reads TGTGCCAGCAGCCAAGATCACTACTACGAGCAGTACTTC.

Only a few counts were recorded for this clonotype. The CDR3 loop is CASSLRAGTADSPLHF. The CDR3, as DNA: TGTGCCAGCAGCCTACGCGCCGGGACGGCAGATTCACCCCTCCACTTT. The chain is built from TRBV3-1 and TRBJ1-6; a weak D match, TRBD1 (5 bases). The CDR3 totals 16 residues. V lost 4 bases to trimming and J lost 8 bases, with 18 bases between them. Germline V gene sequence: CDR1 LGHDT, CDR2 YNNKEL (reference sequence).

Here the CDR3 DNA reads TGTGCCATCACCAAGGACAGGGGAGAGGATGGCTACACCTTC. Residues: CAITKDRGEDGYTF. This rearrangement joins TRBV10-3 to TRBJ1-2, with 9 positions matching TRBD1. J was trimmed by 6 bases and V by 7 bases; bases with no gene match: 9. Per germline, CDR1 ENHRY and CDR2 SYGVKD. The CDR3 is made up of 14 amino acids.

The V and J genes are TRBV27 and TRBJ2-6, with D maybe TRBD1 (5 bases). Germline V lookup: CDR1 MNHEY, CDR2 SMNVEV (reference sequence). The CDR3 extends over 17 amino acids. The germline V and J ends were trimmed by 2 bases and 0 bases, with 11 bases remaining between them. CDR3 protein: CASSLKGLLSGANVLTF. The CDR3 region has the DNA TGTGCCAGCAGTTTAAAGGGGCTTCTCTCTGGGGCCAACGTCCTGACTTTC. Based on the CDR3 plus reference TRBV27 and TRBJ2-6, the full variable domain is EAQVTQNPRYLITVTGKKLTVTCSQNMNHEYMSWYRQDPGLGLRQIYYSMNVEVTDKGDVPEGYKVSRKEKRNFPLILESPSPNQTSLYFCASSLKGLLSGANVLTFGAGSRLTVL.

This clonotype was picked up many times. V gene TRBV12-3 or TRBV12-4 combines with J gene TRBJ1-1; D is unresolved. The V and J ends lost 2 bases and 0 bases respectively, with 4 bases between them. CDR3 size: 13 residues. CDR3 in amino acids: CASSLRVNTEAFF. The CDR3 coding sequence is TGTGCCAGCAGTTTAAGGGTGAACACTGAAGCTTTCTTT.

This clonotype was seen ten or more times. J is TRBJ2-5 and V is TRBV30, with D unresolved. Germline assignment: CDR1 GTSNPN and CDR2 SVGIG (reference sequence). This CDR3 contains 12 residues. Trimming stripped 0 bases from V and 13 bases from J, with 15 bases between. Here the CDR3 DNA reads TGTGCCTGGAGTGTAGCGAGCCCCACGCGGTACTTC. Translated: CAWSVASPTRYF.

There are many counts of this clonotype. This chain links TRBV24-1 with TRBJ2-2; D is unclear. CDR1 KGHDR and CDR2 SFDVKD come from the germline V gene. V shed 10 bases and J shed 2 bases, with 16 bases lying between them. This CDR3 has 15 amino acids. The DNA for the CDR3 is TGTGCCACAGGCCGAGAAGGGCCCAACACCGGGGAGCTGTTTTTT. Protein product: CATGREGPNTGELFF.

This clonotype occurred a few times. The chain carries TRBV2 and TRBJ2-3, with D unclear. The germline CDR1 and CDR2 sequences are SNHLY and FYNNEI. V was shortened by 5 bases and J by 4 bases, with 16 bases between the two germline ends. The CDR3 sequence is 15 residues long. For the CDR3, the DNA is TGTGCCAGCAGTAAAAGGATATTGAGAGCAGATACGCAGTATTTT. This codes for CASSKRILRADTQYF. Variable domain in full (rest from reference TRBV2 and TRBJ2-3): EPEVTQTPSHQVTQMGQEVILRCVPISNHLYFYWYRQILGQKVEFLVSFYNNEISEKSEIFDDQFSVERPDGSNFTLKIRSTKLEDSAMYFCASSKRILRADTQYFGPGTRLTVL.

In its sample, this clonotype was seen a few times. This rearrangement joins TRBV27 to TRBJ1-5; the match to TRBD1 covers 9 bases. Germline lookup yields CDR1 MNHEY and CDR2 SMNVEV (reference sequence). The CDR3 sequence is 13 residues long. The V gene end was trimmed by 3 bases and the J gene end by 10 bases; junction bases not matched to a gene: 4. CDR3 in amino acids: CASSFTGGFPQHF. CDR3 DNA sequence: TGTGCCAGCAGTTTCACAGGGGGCTTCCCCCAGCATTTT.

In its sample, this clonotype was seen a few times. The CDR3 spells CASRTTERGTDQPQHF. In nucleotides, the CDR3 is TGTGCCAGCAGAACGACCGAGAGAGGGACCGATCAGCCCCAGCATTTT. The chain carries TRBV28 and TRBJ1-5, with a weak D call TRBD1 (5 bases). The CDR3 extends over 16 amino acids. Germline V CDR1 and CDR2: MDHEN, SYDVKM. V was cut by 6 bases and J by 5 bases, with 20 bases left in between.

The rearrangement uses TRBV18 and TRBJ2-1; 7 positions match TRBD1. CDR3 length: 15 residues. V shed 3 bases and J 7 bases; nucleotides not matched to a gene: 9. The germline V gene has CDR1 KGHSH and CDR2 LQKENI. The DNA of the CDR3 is TGTGCCAGCTCACCGCTAGACAGGGCGGGTAATGAGCAGTTCTTC. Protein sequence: CASSPLDRAGNEQFF.

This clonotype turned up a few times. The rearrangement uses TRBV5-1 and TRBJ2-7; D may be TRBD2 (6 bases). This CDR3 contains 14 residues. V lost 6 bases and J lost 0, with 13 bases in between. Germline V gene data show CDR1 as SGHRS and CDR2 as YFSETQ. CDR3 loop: CASTLSGSSYEQYF. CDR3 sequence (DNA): TGCGCCAGCACCCTTAGCGGCAGCTCCTACGAGCAGTACTTC.

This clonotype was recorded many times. CDR3: CASSSTGGPGEQFF. CDR3 bases: TGTGCCAGCAGTTCTACGGGAGGGCCGGGTGAGCAGTTCTTC. This chain connects TRBV27 to TRBJ2-1; 8 bases are a match to TRBD2. Germline lookup yields CDR1 MNHEY and CDR2 SMNVEV (reference sequence). The CDR3 totals 14 residues. The junction had 8 bases not matched to a gene; V was cut back by 4 bases and J by 9 bases.